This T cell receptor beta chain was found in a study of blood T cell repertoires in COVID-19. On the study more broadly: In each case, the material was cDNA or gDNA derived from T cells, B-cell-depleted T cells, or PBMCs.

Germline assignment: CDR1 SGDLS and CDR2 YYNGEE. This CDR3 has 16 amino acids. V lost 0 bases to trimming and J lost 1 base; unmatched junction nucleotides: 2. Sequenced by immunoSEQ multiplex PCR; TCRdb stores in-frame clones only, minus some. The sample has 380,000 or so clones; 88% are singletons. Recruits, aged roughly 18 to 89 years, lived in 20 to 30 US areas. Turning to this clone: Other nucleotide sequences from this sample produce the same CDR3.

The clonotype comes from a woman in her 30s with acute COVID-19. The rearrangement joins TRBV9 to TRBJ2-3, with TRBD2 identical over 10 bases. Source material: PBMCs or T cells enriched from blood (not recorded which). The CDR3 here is CASSVAAGGRTDTQYF. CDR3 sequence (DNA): TGTGCCAGCAGCGTAGCAGCGGGGGGGCGCACAGATACGCAGTATTTT.